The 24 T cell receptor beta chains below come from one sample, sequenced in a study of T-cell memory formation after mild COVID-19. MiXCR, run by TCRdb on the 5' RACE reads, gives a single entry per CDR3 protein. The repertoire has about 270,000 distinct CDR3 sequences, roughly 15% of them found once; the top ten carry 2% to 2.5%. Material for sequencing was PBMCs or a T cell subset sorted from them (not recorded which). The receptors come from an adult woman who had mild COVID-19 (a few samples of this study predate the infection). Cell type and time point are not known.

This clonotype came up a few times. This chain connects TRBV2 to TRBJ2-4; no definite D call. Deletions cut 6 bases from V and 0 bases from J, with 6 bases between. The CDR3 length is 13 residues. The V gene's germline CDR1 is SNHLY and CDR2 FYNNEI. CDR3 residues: CASRQLAKNIQYF. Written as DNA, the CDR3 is TGTGCCAGCAGACAGTTAGCCAAAAACATTCAGTACTTC.

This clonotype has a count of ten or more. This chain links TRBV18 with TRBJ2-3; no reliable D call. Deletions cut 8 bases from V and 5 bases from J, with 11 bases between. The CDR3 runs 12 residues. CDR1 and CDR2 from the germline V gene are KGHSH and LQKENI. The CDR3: CASSPLGDTQYF. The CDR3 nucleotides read TGTGCCAGCAGTCCTCTAGGAGATACGCAGTATTTT.

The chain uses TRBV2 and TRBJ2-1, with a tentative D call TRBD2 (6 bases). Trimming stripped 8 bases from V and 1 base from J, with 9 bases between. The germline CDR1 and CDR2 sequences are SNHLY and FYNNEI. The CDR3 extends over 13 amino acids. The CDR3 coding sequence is TGTGCCAGCGGGACTGATTCCTACAATGAGCAGTTCTTC. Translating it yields CASGTDSYNEQFF.

The DNA for the CDR3 is TGTGCCAGCAGTAAAACTAGCGGAGCTTTCGAGCAGTACTTC. It encodes CASSKTSGAFEQYF. V usage is TRBV6-2 or TRBV6-3 and J usage is TRBJ2-7; 8 nucleotides line up with TRBD2. The germline V gene has CDR1 MNHEY and CDR2 SVGEGT. CDR3 length: 14 residues. The ends lost 5 bases at V and 6 bases at J; junction bases unmatched: 9.

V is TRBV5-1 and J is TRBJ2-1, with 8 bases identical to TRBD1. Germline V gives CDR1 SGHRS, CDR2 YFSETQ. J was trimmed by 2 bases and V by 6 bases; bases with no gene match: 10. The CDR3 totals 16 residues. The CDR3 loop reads CASKPVKTGAYNEQFF. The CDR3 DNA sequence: TGCGCCAGCAAACCGGTAAAGACAGGGGCCTACAATGAGCAGTTCTTC.

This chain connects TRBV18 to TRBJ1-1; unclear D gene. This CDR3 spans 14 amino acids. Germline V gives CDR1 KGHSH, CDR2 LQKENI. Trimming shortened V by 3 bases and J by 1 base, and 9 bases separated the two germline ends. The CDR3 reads CASSPVMENTEAFF. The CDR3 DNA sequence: TGTGCCAGCTCACCTGTGATGGAGAACACTGAAGCTTTCTTT.

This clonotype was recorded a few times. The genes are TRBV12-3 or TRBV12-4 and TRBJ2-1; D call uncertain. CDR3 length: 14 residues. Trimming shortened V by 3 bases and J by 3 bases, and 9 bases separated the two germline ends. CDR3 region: CASSFVGSYNEQFF. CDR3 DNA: TGTGCCAGCAGTTTCGTGGGCAGCTACAATGAGCAGTTCTTC.

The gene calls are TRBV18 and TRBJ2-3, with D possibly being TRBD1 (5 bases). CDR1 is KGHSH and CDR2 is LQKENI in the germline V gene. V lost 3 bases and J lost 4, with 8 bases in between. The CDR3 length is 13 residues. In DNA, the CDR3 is TGTGCCAGCTCACCGGGGCAATCAGATACGCAGTATTTT. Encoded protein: CASSPGQSDTQYF.

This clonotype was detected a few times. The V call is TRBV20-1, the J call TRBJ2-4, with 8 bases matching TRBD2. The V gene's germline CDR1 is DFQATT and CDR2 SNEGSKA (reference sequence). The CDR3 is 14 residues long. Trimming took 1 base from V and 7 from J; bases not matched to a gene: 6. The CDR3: CSARANTGGNIQYF. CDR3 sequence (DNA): TGCAGTGCTAGAGCCAACACGGGGGGGAACATTCAGTACTTC.

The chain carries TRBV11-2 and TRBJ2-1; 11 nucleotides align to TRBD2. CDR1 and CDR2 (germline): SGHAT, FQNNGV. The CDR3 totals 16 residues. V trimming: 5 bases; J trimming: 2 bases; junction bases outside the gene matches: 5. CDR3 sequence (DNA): TGTGCCAGCAGCCCACTAGCGGGGGAAACCTACAATGAGCAGTTCTTC. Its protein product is CASSPLAGETYNEQFF.

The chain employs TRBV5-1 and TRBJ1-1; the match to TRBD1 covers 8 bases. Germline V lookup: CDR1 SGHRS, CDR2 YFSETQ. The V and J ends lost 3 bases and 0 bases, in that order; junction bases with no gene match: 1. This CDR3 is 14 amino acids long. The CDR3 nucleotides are TGCGCCAGCAGCTCACAGGGGGTGAACACTGAAGCTTTCTTT. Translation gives CASSSQGVNTEAFF.

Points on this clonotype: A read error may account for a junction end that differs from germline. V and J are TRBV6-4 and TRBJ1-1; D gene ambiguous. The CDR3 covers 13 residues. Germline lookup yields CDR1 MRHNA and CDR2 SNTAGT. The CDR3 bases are TGTGCCAGCAGTGTCTATCTGAACGCTGAAGCTTTCTTT. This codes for CASSVYLNAEAFF.

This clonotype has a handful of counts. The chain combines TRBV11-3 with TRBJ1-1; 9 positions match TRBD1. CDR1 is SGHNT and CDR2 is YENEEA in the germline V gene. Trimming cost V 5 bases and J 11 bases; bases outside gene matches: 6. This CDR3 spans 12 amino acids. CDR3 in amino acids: CASSPTGGRAFF. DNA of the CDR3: TGTGCCAGCAGCCCTACAGGGGGCCGGGCTTTCTTT.

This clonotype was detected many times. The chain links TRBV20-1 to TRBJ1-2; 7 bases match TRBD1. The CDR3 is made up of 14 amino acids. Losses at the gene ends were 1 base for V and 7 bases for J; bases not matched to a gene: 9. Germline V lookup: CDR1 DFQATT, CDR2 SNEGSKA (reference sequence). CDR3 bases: TGCAGTGCTAGAGTAGGGGGCAGCTCCCGTGGCTACACCTTC. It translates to CSARVGGSSRGYTF.

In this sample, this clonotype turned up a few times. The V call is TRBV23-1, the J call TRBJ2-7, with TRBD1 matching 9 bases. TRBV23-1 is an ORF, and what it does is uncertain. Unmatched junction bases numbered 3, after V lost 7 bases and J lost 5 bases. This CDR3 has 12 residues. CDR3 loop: CASNRTGDEQYF. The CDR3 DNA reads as TGCGCCAGCAATAGGACAGGGGACGAGCAGTACTTC.

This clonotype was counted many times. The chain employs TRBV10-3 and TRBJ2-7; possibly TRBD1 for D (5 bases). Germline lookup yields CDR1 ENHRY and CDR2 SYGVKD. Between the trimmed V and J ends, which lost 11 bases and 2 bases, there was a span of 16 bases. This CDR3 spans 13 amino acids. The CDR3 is CAVLSTAAYEQYF. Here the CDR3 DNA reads TGTGCCGTTCTTTCGACAGCTGCCTACGAGCAGTACTTC.

The CDR3 reads CAIGTSGINEQFF. For the CDR3, the DNA is TGTGCCATCGGGACTAGCGGGATAAATGAGCAGTTCTTC. V and J are TRBV10-3 and TRBJ2-1; 13 bases fit TRBD2. This CDR3 has 13 residues. Germline values: CDR1 ENHRY, CDR2 SYGVKD. The junction had 2 bases not matched to a gene; V was cut back by 8 bases and J by 7 bases.

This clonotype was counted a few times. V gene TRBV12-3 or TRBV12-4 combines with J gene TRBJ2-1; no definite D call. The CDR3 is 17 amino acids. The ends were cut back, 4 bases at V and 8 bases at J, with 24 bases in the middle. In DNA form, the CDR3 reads TGTGCCAGCAGTTCCCCCGCCTGGCGGCTTACGGGCGATGAGCAGTTCTTC. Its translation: CASSSPAWRLTGDEQFF.

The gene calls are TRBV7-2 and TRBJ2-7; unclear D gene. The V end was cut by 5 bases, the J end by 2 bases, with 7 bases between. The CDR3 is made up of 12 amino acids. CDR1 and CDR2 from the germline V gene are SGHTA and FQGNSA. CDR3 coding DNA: TGTGCCAGCAGCGGGATGACCTACGAGCAGTACTTC. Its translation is CASSGMTYEQYF.

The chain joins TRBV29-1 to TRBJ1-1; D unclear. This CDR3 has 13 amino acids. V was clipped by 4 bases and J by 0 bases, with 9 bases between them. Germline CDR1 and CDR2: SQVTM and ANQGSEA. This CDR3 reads CSVGETLNTEAFF. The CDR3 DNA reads TGCAGCGTTGGGGAGACACTGAACACTGAAGCTTTCTTT.

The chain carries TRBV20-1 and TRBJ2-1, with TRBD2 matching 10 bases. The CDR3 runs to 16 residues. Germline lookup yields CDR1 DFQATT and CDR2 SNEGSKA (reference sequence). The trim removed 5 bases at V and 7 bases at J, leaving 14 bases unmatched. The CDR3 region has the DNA TGCAGTGCTGAGAGCCCTCTAGCGGGAGTAGAAAATGAGCAGTTCTTC. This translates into CSAESPLAGVENEQFF.

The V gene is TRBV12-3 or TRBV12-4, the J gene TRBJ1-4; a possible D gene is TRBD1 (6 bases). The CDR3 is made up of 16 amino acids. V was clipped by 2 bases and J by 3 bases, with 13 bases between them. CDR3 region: CASSLSVRTANEKLFF. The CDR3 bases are TGTGCCAGCAGTTTATCGGTTCGGACAGCTAATGAAAAACTGTTTTTT.

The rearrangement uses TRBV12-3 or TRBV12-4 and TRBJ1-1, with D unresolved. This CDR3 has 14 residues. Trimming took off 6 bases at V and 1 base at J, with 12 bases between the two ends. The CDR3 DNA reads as TGTGCCAGCAGAGGGAATATTCGGAACACTGAAGCTTTCTTT. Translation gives CASRGNIRNTEAFF.

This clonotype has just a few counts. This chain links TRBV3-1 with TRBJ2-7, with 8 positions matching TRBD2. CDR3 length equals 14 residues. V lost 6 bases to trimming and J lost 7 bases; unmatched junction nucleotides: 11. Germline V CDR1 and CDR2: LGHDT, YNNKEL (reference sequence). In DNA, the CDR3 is TGTGCCAGCAGTCCCGCCCCGGGAGGGTGGGAGCAGTACTTC. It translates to CASSPAPGGWEQYF.